This T cell receptor beta chain emerged from a study of blood T cells in healthy people across ages. General observations from the study: Since the PBMCs were unsorted, naive and antigen-experienced cells could not be conclusively compared. The study found TCR beta diversity correlated strongly with naive T cell percentage. Significant beta diversity loss was already apparent by age approximately 37, declining roughly linearly.

The CDR3 loop spans 18 amino acids. J gave up 4 bases and V 1 base, and 9 bases lay outside the gene matches. Germline V gives CDR1 LGHNA, CDR2 YNFKEQ. In the case of this clonotype: Its target is unknown.

The second PCR ran roughly 7 to 12 cycles with a sample-barcoded 5' primer and J-beta primers. Every cDNA molecule bore a tag from a template-switch adaptor containing 12 random nucleotides. TCRdb re-called the 5' RACE reads through MiXCR, storing one row per CDR3 protein. The sample lists roughly 1.4 million distinct CDR3 sequences; 55% to 75% were seen once. The chain carries TRBV4-2 and TRBJ2-3, with 12 nucleotides matching TRBD2. Input material: blood. This sequence originates from a man aged 18-30 years in good health. CDR3 protein: CASSQAILAGGLADTQYF. CDR3 sequence (DNA): TGTGCCAGCAGCCAAGCGATCCTAGCGGGAGGGCTCGCAGATACGCAGTATTTT.